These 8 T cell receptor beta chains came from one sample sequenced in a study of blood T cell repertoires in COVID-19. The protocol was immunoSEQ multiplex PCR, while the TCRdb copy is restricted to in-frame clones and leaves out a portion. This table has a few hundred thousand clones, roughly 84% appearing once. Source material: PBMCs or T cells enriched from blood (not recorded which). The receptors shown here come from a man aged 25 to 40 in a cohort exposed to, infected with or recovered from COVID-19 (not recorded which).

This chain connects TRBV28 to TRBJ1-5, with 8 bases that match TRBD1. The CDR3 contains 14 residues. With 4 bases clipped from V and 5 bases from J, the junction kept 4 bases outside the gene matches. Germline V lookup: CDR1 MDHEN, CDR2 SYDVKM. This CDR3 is CASSSVQGDQPQHF. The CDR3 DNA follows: TGTGCCAGCAGTTCGGTACAGGGGGATCAGCCCCAGCATTTT.

The DNA of the CDR3 is TGTGCCAGCAGCTCCAGGGGCAGTTCGTATGGCTACACCTTC. Translating it yields CASSSRGSSYGYTF. V and J are TRBV2 and TRBJ1-2; the D gene is possibly TRBD1 (6 bases). CDR1 SNHLY and CDR2 FYNNEI come from the germline V gene. The CDR3 consists of 14 residues. V was pared by 6 bases and J by 5 bases, with 16 bases between.

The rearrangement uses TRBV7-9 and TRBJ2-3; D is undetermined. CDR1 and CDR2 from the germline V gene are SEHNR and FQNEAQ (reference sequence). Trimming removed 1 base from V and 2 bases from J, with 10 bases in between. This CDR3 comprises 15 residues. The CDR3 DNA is TGTGCCAGCAGCTTAGGACAAGCCATCACAGATACGCAGTATTTT. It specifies CASSLGQAITDTQYF.

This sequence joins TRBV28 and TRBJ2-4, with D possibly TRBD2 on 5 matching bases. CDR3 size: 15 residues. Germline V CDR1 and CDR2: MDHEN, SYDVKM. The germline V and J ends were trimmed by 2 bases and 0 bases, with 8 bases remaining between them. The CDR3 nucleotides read TGTGCCAGCAGTTTAAGGACTCTAGCCAAAAACATTCAGTACTTC. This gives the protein CASSLRTLAKNIQYF.

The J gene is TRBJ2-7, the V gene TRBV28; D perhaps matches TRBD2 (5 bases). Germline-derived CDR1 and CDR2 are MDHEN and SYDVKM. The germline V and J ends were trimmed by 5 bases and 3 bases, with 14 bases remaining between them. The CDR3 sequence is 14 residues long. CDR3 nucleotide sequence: TGTGCCAGCAGTGACCCGGCGGGCAGCTACGAGCAGTACTTC. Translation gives CASSDPAGSYEQYF.

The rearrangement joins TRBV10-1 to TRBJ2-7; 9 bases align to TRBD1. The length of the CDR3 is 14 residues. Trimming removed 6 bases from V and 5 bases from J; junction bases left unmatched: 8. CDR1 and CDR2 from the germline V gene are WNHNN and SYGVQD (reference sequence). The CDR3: CASRGTGSLHEQYF. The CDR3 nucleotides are TGCGCCAGCAGGGGGACAGGGAGTCTCCACGAGCAGTACTTC.

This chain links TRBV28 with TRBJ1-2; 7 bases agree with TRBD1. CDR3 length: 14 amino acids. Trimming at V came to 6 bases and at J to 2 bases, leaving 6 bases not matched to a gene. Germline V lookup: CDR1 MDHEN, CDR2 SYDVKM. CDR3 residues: CASRGRDRNYGYTF. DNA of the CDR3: TGTGCCAGCAGAGGACGGGACAGAAACTATGGCTACACCTTC.

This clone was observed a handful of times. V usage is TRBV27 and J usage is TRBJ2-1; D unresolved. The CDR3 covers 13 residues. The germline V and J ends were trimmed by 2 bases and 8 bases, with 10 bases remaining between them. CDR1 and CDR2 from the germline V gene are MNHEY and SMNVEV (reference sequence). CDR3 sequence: CASSLGLMDEQFF. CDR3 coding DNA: TGTGCCAGCAGTTTAGGGCTGATGGATGAGCAGTTCTTC.